This entry is about one T cell receptor (beta chain). Its target is not known. CDR3 length equals 15 residues. Germline V gene sequence: CDR1 MNHEY, CDR2 SVGEGT. The germline V and J ends were trimmed by 5 bases and 0 bases, with 13 bases remaining between them. The source of the sample is a study of T cell repertoires in cytomegalovirus infection. Across the whole study: Recently identified HLA-C-restricted and well-studied HLA-B-restricted CMV epitopes were used. General study findings and limits: CMV carriers having the relevant HLA were flagged by cumulative public TCR beta family frequency.

Each CDR3 protein gets one entry after TCRdb re-called the reads with MiXCR. Altogether about 830,000 distinct CDR3 sequences are present, approximately 32% being singletons, with the ten largest covering 12%. The J gene is TRBJ1-2, the V gene TRBV6-2 or TRBV6-3; no reliable D call. This TCR came from a human donor in good health (CMV status not recorded). Some clones in this sample may be carry-over from other donors' samples. Sequenced material: cultured CD8+ T cells from PBMCs, taken from culture after CMV antigen stimulation. The CDR3 spells CASSGNFLTNYGYTF. The CDR3 DNA reads TGTGCCAGCAGTGGTAACTTTCTGACTAACTATGGCTACACCTTC.